This is a list of T cell receptor beta chains from one sample in a study of shared clonotypes between healthy human individuals. Profiling relied on immunoSEQ multiplex PCR, and the TCRdb table lists in-frame clones only, not all of them. The data contain around 2.1 million clones, about 92% of them seen just once; the ten biggest clones take up more than 1.5%. Specimen: naive CD8+ T cells from PBMCs. The receptors here all came from a man between 18 and 29 years old in good health. Some clones in this sample may be carry-over from other donors' samples. The CDR3 runs from the conserved cysteine through the conserved F or W. A D gene is named only where the DNA matches it firmly. The size entry is marked missing in some rows and otherwise reads once, few, many or a size class.

DNA | CDR3 | J | size | D | V
TGTGCCAGCAGCGACGGGTTAGTCGCCTACAATGAGCAGTTCTTC | CASSDGLVAYNEQFF | TRBJ2-1 | - | - | TRBV27
TGTGCCAGCAGCTTAGCCCCACCAGGGGGAGTGGTGGGAAATACGCAGTATTTT | CASSLAPPGGVVGNTQYF | TRBJ2-3 | - | TRBD1 | TRBV7-9
TGCGCCAGCAGCCAAGCCCCAGGCGGGAGGACTAGCTCCTACGAGCAGTACTTC | CASSQAPGGRTSSYEQYF | TRBJ2-7 | - | TRBD2 | TRBV4-3
TGTGCCAGCAGTGAATCCCCGCAGGGCTACGAGCAGTACTTC | CASSESPQGYEQYF | TRBJ2-7 | - | - | TRBV6-1
TGCGCCAGCAGGCGGGGTGGTACTGAAGCTTTCTTT | CASRRGGTEAFF | TRBJ1-1 | - | - | TRBV5-1
TGTGCCAGCAGCCACATGGGCAGCACCGGGGAGCTGTTTTTT | CASSHMGSTGELFF | TRBJ2-2 | - | - | TRBV6-4
TGTGCCAGTAGTACTACCTCTTCTGGAAACACCATATATTTT | CASSTTSSGNTIYF | TRBJ1-3 | - | - | TRBV19
TGCAGCTCCTTCCAGGGGTTTGTGGAGACCCAGTACTTC | CSSFQGFVETQYF | TRBJ2-5 | - | - | TRBV29-1
TGTGCCAGCAGCTTAGTTCTAGCGGGTAACACCGGGGAGCTGTTTTTT | CASSLVLAGNTGELFF | TRBJ2-2 | - | TRBD2 | TRBV7-8
TGTGCCTGGATAGAGGGGAACTATGGCTACACCTTC | CAWIEGNYGYTF | TRBJ1-2 | - | - | TRBV30
TGTGCCAGCAGTGAAGCCCCAGGGCGGGATGAGAACACTGAAGCTTTCTTT | CASSEAPGRDENTEAFF | TRBJ1-1 | once | - | TRBV6-1
TGCGCCAGCAGCCAATATAGCGGGAGAAGCTCCTACAATGAGCAGTTCTTC | CASSQYSGRSSYNEQFF | TRBJ2-1 | - | TRBD2 | TRBV4-1
TGTGCCAGCAGCTTAGTTGGTAGCGGGGACACAGATACGCAGTATTTT | CASSLVGSGDTDTQYF | TRBJ2-3 | - | TRBD2 | TRBV7-2
TGCGCCAGCAGCTTGACAGACTCTGGAAACACCATATATTTT | CASSLTDSGNTIYF | TRBJ1-3 | - | - | TRBV5-1
TGTGCCAGCAGCTCTAGCGGGAGTAGTGTAGAGACCCAGTACTTC | CASSSSGSSVETQYF | TRBJ2-5 | - | TRBD2 | TRBV7-9
TGTGCCAGCAAGGATCTCTGGGAAAAACTGTTTTTT | CASKDLWEKLFF | TRBJ1-4 | - | - | TRBV25-1
TGTGCCAGTGCCGGGACTAGCGGGAGTGGCAATGAGCAGTTCTTC | CASAGTSGSGNEQFF | TRBJ2-1 | - | TRBD2 | TRBV19
TGTGCCAGCAGCTTAGATTTTATAGTGGTTGGGGACCGCCCTGGGGATACGCAGTATTTT | CASSLDFIVVGDRPGDTQYF | TRBJ2-3 | - | - | TRBV11-2
TGTGCCAGCAGTTACTACAGTCTCTCCTACGAGCAGTACTTC | CASSYYSLSYEQYF | TRBJ2-7 | once | - | TRBV6-5
TGTGCCAGCAGCTCATCCTTCCGGACTCCGTACCAAGAGACCCAGTACTTC | CASSSSFRTPYQETQYF | TRBJ2-5 | - | - | TRBV7-2
TGTGCCAGCAGTTTATCCGTGGAGCAGTTCTTC | CASSLSVEQFF | TRBJ2-1 | - | - | TRBV28
TGTGCCAGAAGGATGGACAAGCACTATGGCTACACCTTC | CARRMDKHYGYTF | TRBJ1-2 | - | - | TRBV5-3
TGTGCCAGCAGTGACCTCGCGGGGGACAGGGGGCTTAGCACTGAAGCTTTCTTT | CASSDLAGDRGLSTEAFF | TRBJ1-1 | - | TRBD1 | TRBV6-1
TGTGCCATCAGGGTAGCGGGAGTGGCCTACGAGCAGTACTTC | CAIRVAGVAYEQYF | TRBJ2-7 | - | TRBD2 | TRBV10-3
TGCGCCAGCAGCCAGGAACAGGGGGCCTACTATGGCTACACCTTC | CASSQEQGAYYGYTF | TRBJ1-2 | few | TRBD1 | TRBV4-1
TGTGCCACCAGCAGTCACAGGGAAGAGACCCAGTACTTC | CATSSHREETQYF | TRBJ2-5 | once | - | TRBV15
TGTGCCAGCAGTTTACTAGCGGGAGCCGGGGAGCTGTTTTTT | CASSLLAGAGELFF | TRBJ2-2 | - | TRBD2 | TRBV27
TGCAGCGTTGGGGCCAGAACCTACGAGCAGTACTTC | CSVGARTYEQYF | TRBJ2-7 | - | - | TRBV29-1
TGTGCCAGTAGTCCCCCCTGGGGTGGCTACACCTTC | CASSPPWGGYTF | TRBJ1-2 | - | - | TRBV19
TGCAGCGTTAATAGCGGGAGGGGTGCAGATACGCAGTATTTT | CSVNSGRGADTQYF | TRBJ2-3 | - | TRBD2 | TRBV29-1
TGTGCCAGCAGTTCGCGCCTCGCGACACGTGTATTCTACAATGAGCAGTTCTTC | CASSSRLATRVFYNEQFF | TRBJ2-1 | - | - | TRBV28
TGTGCTAGTGGTTTGTCCCCTGGAACTGCCCAAGATGAGCAGTTCTTC | CASGLSPGTAQDEQFF | TRBJ2-1 | - | - | TRBV12-5
TGTGCCAGCAGCTTATCAAGTGATAGCGAAAAACTGTTTTTT | CASSLSSDSEKLFF | TRBJ1-4 | once | - | TRBV7-9
TGTGCCAGCAGTTGGTCAGCGGGAGAGAACACCGGGGAGCTGTTTTTT | CASSWSAGENTGELFF | TRBJ2-2 | - | TRBD2 | TRBV27
TGTGCCAGCAGTTTCCATAGCGGCACAGATACGCAGTATTTT | CASSFHSGTDTQYF | TRBJ2-3 | - | - | TRBV28
TGTGCCAGCAGTGAAGGTAGGACTAGCATATACAATGAGCAGTTCTTC | CASSEGRTSIYNEQFF | TRBJ2-1 | once | TRBD2 | TRBV25-1
TGTGCCAGCAGCCCCGGTGGTAGTACGCTATACGAGCAGTACTTC | CASSPGGSTLYEQYF | TRBJ2-7 | - | - | TRBV9
TGTGCCAGCAGTGAACTGGCGACCTACAATGAGCAGTTCTTC | CASSELATYNEQFF | TRBJ2-1 | - | - | TRBV2
TGTGCCAGCAGCCTCAAGTGGACAGACTACAATGAGCAGTTCTTC | CASSLKWTDYNEQFF | TRBJ2-1 | once | - | TRBV5-5
TGTGCCAGCAGCCGGGGAAGCTCCTACAATGAGCAGTTCTTC | CASSRGSSYNEQFF | TRBJ2-1 | - | - | TRBV9
TGTGCCAGCAGCATGGGACTAGCGGGACGCTACGAGCAGTACTTC | CASSMGLAGRYEQYF | TRBJ2-7 | - | TRBD2 | TRBV5-6
TGTGCCAGTAGTATAGACGGACTAGCGGTGTACGATGAGCAGTTCTTC | CASSIDGLAVYDEQFF | TRBJ2-1 | once | TRBD2 | TRBV19
TGTGCCAGCAGTTTATCTAGCGGGAAATCCTACAATGAGCAGTTCTTC | CASSLSSGKSYNEQFF | TRBJ2-1 | - | TRBD2 | TRBV27
TGTGCCAGCAGCGTAAACAGGGTCTCCGGGGAGCTGTTTTTT | CASSVNRVSGELFF | TRBJ2-2 | - | - | TRBV9
TGTGCCAGCAGTTTACCGCGAAGCCCCACAGATACGCAGTATTTT | CASSLPRSPTDTQYF | TRBJ2-3 | - | - | TRBV28
TGTGCCTGGAGTGACGGTGGTGGCTACACCTTC | CAWSDGGGYTF | TRBJ1-2 | - | - | TRBV30
TGTGCCAGCAGCTTTTCTAGCGGGACGTTTCTCGAGCAGTACTTC | CASSFSSGTFLEQYF | TRBJ2-7 | - | TRBD2 | TRBV7-6
TGCAGCATCGCTGGTGGGGGCCTCGAATACGAGCAGTACTTC | CSIAGGGLEYEQYF | TRBJ2-7 | - | - | TRBV29-1
TGTGCCAGCAGCCAGTACCAAGAGACCCAGTACTTC | CASSQYQETQYF | TRBJ2-5 | - | - | TRBV28
TGCAGCGTTGGTCCTGGGGACAGGGGGTTCTATGGCTGCACCTTC | CSVGPGDRGFYGCTF | TRBJ1-2 | - | TRBD1 | TRBV29-1